This TCR beta chain was captured by sequencing in a study of shared clonotypes between healthy human individuals. In the study overall: Researchers assigned three CD4 naive, three CD4 memory, two CD8 naive and one CD8 memory plate to each donor.

Trimming pared 0 bases from V and 10 bases from J, leaving 16 bases between. CDR1 and CDR2 from the germline V gene are MGHRA and YSYEKL. CDR3 length: 15 amino acids. The donor population consisted of healthy HIV-negative adults with no recent acute infections or vaccinations. TCRdb's table, derived via immunoSEQ multiplex PCR, lists solely in-frame clones and lacks some. There are fewer than 850,000 clones in the sample; about nine tenths occur only once, and about a third lies in the top ten. General observations from the study: Sample collection involved blood only; tissue repertoires are likely different. It was the non-shared clonotypes that had lower generation probabilities than clonotypes shared by all four donors.

Of note for this clone: The target antigen is unknown.

The clonotype was recovered from a man between 18 and 35 years old in good health. Some clones in this sample may be carry-over from other donors' samples. Sequencing was done on a sample of memory CD8+ T cells from PBMCs. Subset defined: CD45RO+ cells pooled with CCR7-negative TemRA cells. The V and J genes are TRBV4-1 and TRBJ2-1; possibly TRBD1 or TRBD2 for D (5 bases each). For the CDR3, the DNA is TGCGCCAGCAGCCAAGAGATGGGGCTAGCTGGGGAGCAGTTCTTC. Its protein product is CASSQEMGLAGEQFF.